This paragraph reports one TCR beta chain. This sample is drawn from a study of PD-L1 blockade in urothelial cancer. Patient disease was locally advanced or metastatic urothelial carcinoma. The table came from immunoSEQ multiplex PCR; TCRdb's copy has only in-frame clones and leaves some out. The sample gives 90,000 to 120,000 clones, roughly 88% of which show up once; 2.4% is in the top ten. Germline V gene sequence: CDR1 SGHAT, CDR2 FQNNGV. The CDR3 is 14 amino acids. Trimming at V came to 5 bases and at J to 6 bases, leaving 3 bases not matched to a gene. The sequences come from PBMCs, collected around atezolizumab (anti-PD-L1) treatment. The genes are TRBV11-2 and TRBJ1-5; 11 bases fit TRBD1. The TCR sequence derives from a man aged 50 or older with urothelial cancer. CDR3 nucleotide sequence: TGTGCCAGCAGCCCCGGGACAGGGGGTCAGCCCCAGCATTTT. Encoded protein: CASSPGTGGQPQHF.